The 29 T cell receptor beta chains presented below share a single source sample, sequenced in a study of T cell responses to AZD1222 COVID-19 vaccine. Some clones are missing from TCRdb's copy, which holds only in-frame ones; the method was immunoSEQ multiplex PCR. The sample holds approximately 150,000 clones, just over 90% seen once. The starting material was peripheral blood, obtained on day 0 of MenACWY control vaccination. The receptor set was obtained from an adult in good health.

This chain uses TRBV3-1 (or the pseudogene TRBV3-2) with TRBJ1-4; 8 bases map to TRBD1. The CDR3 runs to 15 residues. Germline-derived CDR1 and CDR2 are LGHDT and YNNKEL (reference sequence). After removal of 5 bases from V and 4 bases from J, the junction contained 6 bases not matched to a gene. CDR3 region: CASSIRTGYNEKLFF. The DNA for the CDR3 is TGTGCCAGCAGCATTCGGACAGGGTATAATGAAAAACTGTTTTTT.

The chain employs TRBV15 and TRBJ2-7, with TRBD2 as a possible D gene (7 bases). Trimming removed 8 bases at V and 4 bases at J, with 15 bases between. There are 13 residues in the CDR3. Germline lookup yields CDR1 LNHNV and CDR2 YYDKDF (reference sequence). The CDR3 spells CATRSGGHYEQYF. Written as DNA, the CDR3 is TGTGCCACCCGGTCGGGGGGCCATTACGAGCAGTACTTC.

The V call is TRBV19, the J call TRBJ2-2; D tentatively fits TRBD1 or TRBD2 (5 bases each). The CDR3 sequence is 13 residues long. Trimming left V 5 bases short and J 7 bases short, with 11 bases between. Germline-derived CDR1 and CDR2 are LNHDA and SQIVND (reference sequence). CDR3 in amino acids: CASSSRDGGELFF. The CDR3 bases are TGTGCCAGTAGTTCCCGGGACGGCGGGGAGCTGTTTTTT.

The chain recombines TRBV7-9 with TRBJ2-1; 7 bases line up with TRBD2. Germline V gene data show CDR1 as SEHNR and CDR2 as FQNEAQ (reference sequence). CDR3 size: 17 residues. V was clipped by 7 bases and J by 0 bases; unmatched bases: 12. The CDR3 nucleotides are TGTGCCAGCACCGAAAAGGCCCGCGGGAGCTCCTACAATGAGCAGTTCTTC. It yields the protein CASTEKARGSSYNEQFF. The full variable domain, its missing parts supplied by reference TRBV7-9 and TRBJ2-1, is DTGVSQNPRHKITKRGQNVTFRCDPISEHNRLYWYRQTLGQGPEFLTYFQNEAQLEKSRLLSDRFSAERPKGSFSTLEIQRTEQGDSAMYLCASTEKARGSSYNEQFFGPGTRLTVL.

CDR3 bases: TGTGCCAGCAGCTTGGGGGTAGGAGATCAGCCCCAGCATTTT. This sequence encodes CASSLGVGDQPQHF. The chain recombines TRBV5-4 with TRBJ1-5; no clear D gene. The CDR3 is 14 residues long. Trimming pared 0 bases from V and 5 bases from J, leaving 9 bases between. The germline gives CDR1 SGHNT, CDR2 YYREEE (reference sequence).

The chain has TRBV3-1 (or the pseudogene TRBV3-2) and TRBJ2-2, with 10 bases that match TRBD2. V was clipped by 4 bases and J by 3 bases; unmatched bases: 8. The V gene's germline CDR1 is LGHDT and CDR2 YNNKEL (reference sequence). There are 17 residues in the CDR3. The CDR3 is CASSPPTAGGDTGELFF. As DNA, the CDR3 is TGTGCCAGCAGCCCCCCAACAGCGGGAGGGGACACCGGGGAGCTGTTTTTT.

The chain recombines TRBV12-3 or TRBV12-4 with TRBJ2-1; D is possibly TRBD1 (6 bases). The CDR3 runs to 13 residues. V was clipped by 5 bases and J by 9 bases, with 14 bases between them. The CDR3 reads CASSRQVYGEQFF. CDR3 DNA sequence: TGTGCCAGCAGTCGACAGGTTTACGGTGAGCAGTTCTTC.

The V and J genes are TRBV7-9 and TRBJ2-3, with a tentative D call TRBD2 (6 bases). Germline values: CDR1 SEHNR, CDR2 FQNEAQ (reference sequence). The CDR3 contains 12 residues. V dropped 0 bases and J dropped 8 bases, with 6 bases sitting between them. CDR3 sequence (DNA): TGTGCCAGCAGCTTAGCGGAGGGTACGCAGTATTTT. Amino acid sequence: CASSLAEGTQYF.

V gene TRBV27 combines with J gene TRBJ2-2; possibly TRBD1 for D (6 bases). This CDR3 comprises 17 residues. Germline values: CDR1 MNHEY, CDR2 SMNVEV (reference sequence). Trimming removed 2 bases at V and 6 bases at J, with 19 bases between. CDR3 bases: TGTGCCAGCAGTTTACCACAGGGCCGGGAAAACGCCGGGGAGCTGTTTTTT. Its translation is CASSLPQGRENAGELFF.

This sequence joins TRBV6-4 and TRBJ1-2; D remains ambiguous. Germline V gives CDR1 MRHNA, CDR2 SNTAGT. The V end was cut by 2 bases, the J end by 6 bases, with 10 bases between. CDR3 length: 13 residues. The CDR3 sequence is CASSDSPWDGYTF. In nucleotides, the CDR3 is TGTGCCAGCAGTGACAGCCCCTGGGATGGCTACACCTTC.

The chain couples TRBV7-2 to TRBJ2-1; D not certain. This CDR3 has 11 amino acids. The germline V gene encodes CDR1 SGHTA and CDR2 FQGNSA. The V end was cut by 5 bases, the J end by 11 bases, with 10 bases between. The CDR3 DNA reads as TGTGCCAGCAGCCCGGACCGAAAGCAGTTCTTC. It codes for CASSPDRKQFF. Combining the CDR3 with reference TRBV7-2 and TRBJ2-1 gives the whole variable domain GAGVSQSPSNKVTEKGKDVELRCDPISGHTALYWYRQSLGQGLEFLIYFQGNSAPDKSGLPSDRFSAERTGGSVSTLTIQRTQQEDSAVYLCASSPDRKQFFGPGTRLTVL.

CDR3 DNA sequence: TGTGCCACCACGGATTCGACAGGGGCTTTCTTT. Amino acid sequence: CATTDSTGAFF. This sequence joins TRBV19 and TRBJ1-1; TRBD1 aligns across 7 bases. V shed 10 bases and J 11 bases; nucleotides not matched to a gene: 10. CDR1 is LNHDA and CDR2 is SQIVND in the germline V gene (reference sequence). This CDR3 has 11 amino acids.

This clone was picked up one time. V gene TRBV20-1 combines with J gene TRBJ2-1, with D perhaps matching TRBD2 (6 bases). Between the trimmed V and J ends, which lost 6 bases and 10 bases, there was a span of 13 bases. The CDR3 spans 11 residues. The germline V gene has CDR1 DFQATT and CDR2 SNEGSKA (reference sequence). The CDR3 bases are TGCAGTGCCCGACTAGACGCGGAGCAGTTCTTC. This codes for CSARLDAEQFF.

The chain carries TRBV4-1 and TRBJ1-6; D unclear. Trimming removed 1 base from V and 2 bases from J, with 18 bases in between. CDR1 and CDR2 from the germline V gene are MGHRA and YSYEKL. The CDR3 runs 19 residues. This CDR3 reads CASSQGRSRGPAYNSPLHF. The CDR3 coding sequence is TGCGCCAGCAGCCAAGGCCGGTCTCGAGGGCCCGCCTATAATTCACCCCTCCACTTT.

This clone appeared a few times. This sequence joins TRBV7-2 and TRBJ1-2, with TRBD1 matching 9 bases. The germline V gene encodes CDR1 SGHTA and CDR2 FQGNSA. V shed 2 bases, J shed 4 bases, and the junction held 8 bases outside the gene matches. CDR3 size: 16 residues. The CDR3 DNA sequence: TGTGCCAGCAGCTTACACACAGGGGGCGCTTCCTATGGCTACACCTTC. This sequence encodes CASSLHTGGASYGYTF.

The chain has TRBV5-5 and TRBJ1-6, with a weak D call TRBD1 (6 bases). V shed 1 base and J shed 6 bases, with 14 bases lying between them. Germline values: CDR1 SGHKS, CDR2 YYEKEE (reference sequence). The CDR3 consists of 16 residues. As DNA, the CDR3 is TGTGCCAGCAGCTTGACAGGGATCACGAGTAATTCACCCCTCCACTTT. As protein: CASSLTGITSNSPLHF.

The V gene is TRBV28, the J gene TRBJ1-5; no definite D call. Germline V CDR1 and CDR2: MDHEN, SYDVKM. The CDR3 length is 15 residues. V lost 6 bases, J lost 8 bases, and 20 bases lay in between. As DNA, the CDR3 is TGTGCCAGCAGGCTGACTGGACTAGGGCATGAGCCCCAGCATTTT. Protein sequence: CASRLTGLGHEPQHF.

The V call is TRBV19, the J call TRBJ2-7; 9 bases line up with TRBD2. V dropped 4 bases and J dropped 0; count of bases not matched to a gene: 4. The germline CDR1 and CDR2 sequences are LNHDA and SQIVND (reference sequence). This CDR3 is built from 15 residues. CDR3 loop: CASSKTSGSSYEQYF. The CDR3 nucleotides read TGTGCCAGTAGTAAGACTAGCGGAAGCTCCTACGAGCAGTACTTC.

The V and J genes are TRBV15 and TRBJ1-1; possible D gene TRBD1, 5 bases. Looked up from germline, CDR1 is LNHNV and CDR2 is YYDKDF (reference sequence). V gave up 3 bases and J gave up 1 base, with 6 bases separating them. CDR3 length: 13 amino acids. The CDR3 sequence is CATSSDRNTEAFF. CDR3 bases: TGTGCCACCAGCAGTGACAGGAACACTGAAGCTTTCTTT.

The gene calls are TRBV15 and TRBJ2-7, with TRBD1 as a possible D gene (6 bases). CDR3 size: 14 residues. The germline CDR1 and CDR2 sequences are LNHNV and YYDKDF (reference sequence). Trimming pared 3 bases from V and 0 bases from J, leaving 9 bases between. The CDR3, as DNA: TGTGCCACCAGCAGTACACAGGGCTCCTACGAGCAGTACTTC. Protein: CATSSTQGSYEQYF.

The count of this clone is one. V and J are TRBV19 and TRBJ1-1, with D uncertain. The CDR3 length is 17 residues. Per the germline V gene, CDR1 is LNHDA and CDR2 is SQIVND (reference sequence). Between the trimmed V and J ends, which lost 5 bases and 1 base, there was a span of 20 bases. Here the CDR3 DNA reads TGTGCCAGTAGTCCCGGCGGAGGGAGAAAATCGAACACTGAAGCTTTCTTT. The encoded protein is CASSPGGGRKSNTEAFF. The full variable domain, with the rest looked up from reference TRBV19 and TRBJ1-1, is DGGITQSPKYLFRKEGQNVTLSCEQNLNHDAMYWYRQDPGQGLRLIYYSQIVNDFQKGDIAEGYSVSREKKESFPLTVTSAQKNPTAFYLCASSPGGGRKSNTEAFFGQGTRLTVV.

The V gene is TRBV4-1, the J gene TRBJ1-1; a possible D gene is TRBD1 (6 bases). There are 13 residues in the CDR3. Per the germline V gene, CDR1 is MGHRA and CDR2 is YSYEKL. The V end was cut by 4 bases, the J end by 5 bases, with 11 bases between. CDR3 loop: CASSREQGTEAFF. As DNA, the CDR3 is TGCGCCAGCAGCCGAGAACAGGGTACTGAAGCTTTCTTT.

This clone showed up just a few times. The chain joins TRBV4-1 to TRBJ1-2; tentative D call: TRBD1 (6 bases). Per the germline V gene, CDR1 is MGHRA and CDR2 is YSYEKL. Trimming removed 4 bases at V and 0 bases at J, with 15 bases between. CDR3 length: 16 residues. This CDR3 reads CASSPRGGGTNYGYTF. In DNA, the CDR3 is TGCGCCAGCAGCCCCCGGGGAGGGGGTACTAACTATGGCTACACCTTC.

CDR3 protein: CASSPAGTNYGYTF. Written as DNA, the CDR3 is TGTGCCAGCAGCCCTGCGGGGACTAACTATGGCTACACCTTC. The chain links TRBV7-2 to TRBJ1-2; D is uncertain. CDR3 size: 14 residues. The germline gives CDR1 SGHTA, CDR2 FQGNSA. Between the trimmed V and J ends, which lost 5 bases and 0 bases, there was a span of 10 bases.

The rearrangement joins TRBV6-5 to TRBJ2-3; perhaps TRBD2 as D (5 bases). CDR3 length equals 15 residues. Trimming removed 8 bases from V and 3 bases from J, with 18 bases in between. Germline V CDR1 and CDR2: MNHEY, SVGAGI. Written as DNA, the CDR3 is TGTGCCAGCTCCCGGACTTTAAGAGGGACAGATACGCAGTATTTT. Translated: CASSRTLRGTDTQYF.

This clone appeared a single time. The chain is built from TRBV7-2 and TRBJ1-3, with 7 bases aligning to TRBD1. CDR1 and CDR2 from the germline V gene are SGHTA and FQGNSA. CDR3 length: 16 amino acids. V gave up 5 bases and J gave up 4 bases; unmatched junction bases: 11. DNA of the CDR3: TGTGCCAGCAGCCCCATTTTACAGGGGCAAGGAAACACCATATATTTT. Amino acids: CASSPILQGQGNTIYF.

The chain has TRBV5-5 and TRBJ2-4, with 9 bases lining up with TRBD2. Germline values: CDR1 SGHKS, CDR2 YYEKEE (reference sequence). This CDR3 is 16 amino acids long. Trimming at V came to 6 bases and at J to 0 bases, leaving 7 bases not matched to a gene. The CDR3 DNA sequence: TGTGCCAGCAATTTAGCGGGGGCCTTAGCCAAAAACATTCAGTACTTC. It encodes CASNLAGALAKNIQYF.

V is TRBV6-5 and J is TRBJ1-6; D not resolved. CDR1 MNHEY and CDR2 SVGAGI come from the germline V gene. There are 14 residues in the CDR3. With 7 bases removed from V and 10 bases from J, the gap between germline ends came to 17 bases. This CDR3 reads CASTESPVNSPLHF. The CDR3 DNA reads TGTGCCAGCACCGAGAGTCCTGTCAACTCACCCCTCCACTTT.

As DNA, the CDR3 is TGTGCCAGCAGCGTCCGGGACAGGGTAGGCTATGGCTACACCTTC. Its translation is CASSVRDRVGYGYTF. The chain employs TRBV7-2 and TRBJ1-2; 9 nucleotides line up with TRBD1. V shed 5 bases and J 4 bases; nucleotides not matched to a gene: 8. Germline values: CDR1 SGHTA, CDR2 FQGNSA. CDR3 length: 15 amino acids.